The present entry profiles one TCR beta chain with its context. The sample originates from a study of blood T cell repertoires in COVID-19. The data were produced by immunoSEQ multiplex PCR, yet TCRdb's version contains in-frame clones alone and is incomplete. The sample includes hundreds of thousands of clones, around nine tenths of them seen just once. Sequenced material: PBMCs or T cells enriched from blood (not recorded which). The source of this sequence is a woman aged 45-59 years who had recovered from COVID-19.

The CDR3 is CASTSTSGGAFNEQFF. As DNA, the CDR3 is TGTGCCAGCACTTCGACTAGCGGGGGGGCCTTCAATGAGCAGTTCTTC. The rearrangement uses TRBV18 and TRBJ2-1, with 14 bases fitting TRBD2. Germline CDR1 and CDR2: KGHSH and LQKENI. The CDR3 runs 16 residues. Germline trimming cut 8 bases from V and 6 bases from J; bases unmatched to any gene: 9. Variable domain in full (rest from reference TRBV18 and TRBJ2-1): NAGVMQNPRHLVRRRGQEARLRCSPMKGHSHVYWYRQLPEEGLKFMVYLQKENIIDESGMPKERFSAEFPKEGPSILRIQQVVRGDSAAYFCASTSTSGGAFNEQFFGPGTRLTVL.